A single T cell receptor beta chain is shown here with its context. Its antigen remains undetermined. No clone much larger than this one lies a single base away; base qualities are absent. Library preparation used 5' RACE. Sequencing relied on an Illumina HiSeq 2500. A second PCR of roughly 6 to 11 cycles was performed with a sample-barcoded 5' primer and a J-beta primer mix. A template-switch 5' adaptor carrying 12 random nucleotides introduced a unique molecular identifier onto each TCR beta cDNA molecule. Each sample yielded at least 3 million CDR3-containing paired-end reads. First-strand cDNA synthesis was performed from all RNA using the Mint cDNA synthesis kit, with priming by a TRBC-specific oligonucleotide. Following uracil-DNA glycosylase treatment, a first 18-cycle PCR with universal primers M1SS and BC2_uni_R was performed on all cDNA. In the authors' own workflow: For normalization, 1 million high-quality reads were randomly selected from each sample, with every read carrying a distinct molecular identifier. Instead of being binned into consensus sequences, reads with shared molecular identifiers were discarded. MiTCR, set to a Q25 quality threshold and the strictest error-elimination algorithm, was used for CDR3 identification, clonotype clustering and error correction. A nonparametric unseen species model with Euler transformation was used to estimate a lower bound on total TCR beta diversity. In TCRdb, the public reads were trimmed at Q25 with fastp and aligned with MiXCR, with productive beta chains retained. Here each entry gathers all rows of one CDR3 protein and keeps the most common genes and DNA. These V and J calls originate from TCRdb's pipeline instead of the authors' own analysis. Within this sample are 1.5 million to 2 million distinct CDR3 sequences, with approximately 28% of them counted one time only. The biggest ten clones account for roughly 8% of the sample.

The sample belongs to a study of blood T cells in healthy people across ages (dated by TCRdb to between 2014 and 2017). In the study overall: In model experiments, template switching captured about one uniquely barcoded TCR beta cDNA molecule for every two T cells. Using deep sequencing normalized with unique cDNA molecular identifiers, the study measured how TCR beta repertoire diversity changes with age. The study analyzed two additional independent replicas of 1 million unique cDNA reads from the same blood draw for two donors, one aged 18 to 30 and one aged 80 or older. The donors were split into four age groups: young (average about 15 years), middle-aged (about 40), aged (62) and long-lived (roughly 86). To avoid experimental bias, donors of different ages were spread randomly across the sequencing lanes. What the study reported, not specific to this receptor: The CMV infection status of donors was not known, potentially confounding age-related changes in expanded clonotypes. Compared with the aged group, the long-lived group had more naive CD4+ T cells, fewer expanded clones and increased TCR diversity, suggesting age selection. Observed TCR beta diversity per million T cells fell roughly linearly with age, and a significant reduction was already apparent by age around 39. Observed TCR beta diversity correlated strongly with the percentage of naive T cells measured by flow cytometry. Bulk unsorted PBMC profiling prevented conclusive comparison of naive and antigen-experienced compartments. Total diversity estimates from one million sequenced T cells were considered lower bounds and underestimates.

Including cysteine and phenylalanine, the CDR3 has 14 amino acids. The entry retains the CDR3 DNA only, 42 bases that are in frame from base 1. CDR1 and CDR2 are drawn from the germline V gene (reference sequence): GTSNPN, SVGIG. The trim is 7 bases for V and 5 bases for J, with a gap of 17 bases between the germline ends. Donors were 40 or so systemically healthy Caucasian individuals from Russia aged 6 to 90 years. Each donor gave ten milliliters of peripheral blood, drawn into EDTA-treated Vacutainer tubes. PBMCs were isolated by Ficoll-Paque density-gradient centrifugation, with at least 6 million obtained per sample. Total RNA, at least 6 micrograms per sample, was extracted from PBMCs with Trizol reagent. For every donor, an aliquot of PBMCs went through flow cytometry to measure the percentages of naive CD45RAhigh/CD27high T cells.

The rearrangement joined TRBV30 to TRBJ2-2; matching of 6 bases hints at TRBD2 as the D gene. The sequencing sample was made of blood. The TCR was taken from a woman in her twenties or thirties in good health. The DNA sequence is as follows: TGTGCCTCTGAAAGGAGGGCTGAAACCGGGGAGCTGTTTTTT. Translated, it gives CASERRAETGELFF.